One sample yielded the 21 T cell receptor beta chains listed below, sequenced in a study of cytomegalovirus exposure and HLA in healthy donors. Use of 60 Vbeta and 13 Jbeta primers characterized the PCR. Some clones are missing from TCRdb's copy, which holds only in-frame ones; the method was immunoSEQ multiplex PCR. Seen here are 180,000 or so clones, roughly 85% observed once, and the top ten hold roughly 9.3%. The material sequenced was PBMCs. Source of these receptors: a man in his late teens or twenties in good health and CMV-seropositive.

V and J are TRBV4-3 and TRBJ2-5; the D is unclear. Trimming cost V 1 base and J 9 bases, with 12 bases left between them. The CDR3 loop spans 13 amino acids. Germline V gene sequence: CDR1 LGHNA, CDR2 YSLEER. CDR3 amino acids: CASSQARVSSQYF. CDR3 coding DNA: TGCGCCAGCAGCCAAGCCCGTGTGTCGTCCCAGTACTTC.

V gene TRBV9 combines with J gene TRBJ2-3, with TRBD2 identical over 8 bases. The V and J ends lost 4 bases and 3 bases, in that order; junction bases with no gene match: 10. Germline V lookup: CDR1 SGDLS, CDR2 YYNGEE. This CDR3 has 16 amino acids. In nucleotides, the CDR3 is TGTGCCAGCAGCCCCCCGGGAGGGGGAAGGACAGATACGCAGTATTTT. This codes for CASSPPGGGRTDTQYF. Full variable domain (remainder filled in from reference TRBV9 and TRBJ2-3): DSGVTQTPKHLITATGQRVTLRCSPRSGDLSVYWYQQSLDQGLQFLIQYYNGEERAKGNILERFSAQQFPDLHSELNLSSLELGDSALYFCASSPPGGGRTDTQYFGPGTRLTVL.

The rearrangement uses TRBV30 and TRBJ2-7; weak D call: TRBD2 (6 bases). Germline values: CDR1 GTSNPN, CDR2 SVGIG (reference sequence). Deletions cut 4 bases from V and 5 bases from J, with 27 bases between. The CDR3 length is 17 residues. The CDR3 reads CAWISRALPNTGDEQYF. The CDR3 bases are TGTGCCTGGATATCAAGGGCCCTACCGAACACGGGGGACGAGCAGTACTTC.

This clone is a singleton in its sample. The chain joins TRBV15 to TRBJ1-5; D gene ambiguous. Deletions cut 0 bases from V and 6 bases from J, with 12 bases between. Germline values: CDR1 LNHNV, CDR2 YYDKDF (reference sequence). This CDR3 contains 15 residues. CDR3 DNA sequence: TGTGCCACCAGCAGAGATTTGGGCGGGGTTCAGCCCCAGCATTTT. Protein sequence: CATSRDLGGVQPQHF.

J is TRBJ2-3 and V is TRBV6-1; 10 bases map to TRBD2. V lost 6 bases, J lost 5 bases, and 8 bases stayed unmatched. The CDR3 is made up of 15 amino acids. Germline loops: CDR1 MNHNS, CDR2 SASEGT. This CDR3 reads CASSISGGPGDTQYF. The DNA of the CDR3 is TGTGCCAGCAGCATTAGCGGGGGGCCAGGAGATACGCAGTATTTT.

This sequence joins TRBV12-5 and TRBJ1-2; TRBD1 matches at 10 bases. V gave up 4 bases and J gave up 0 bases; unmatched junction bases: 2. The CDR3 spans 15 residues. Germline lookup yields CDR1 LGHNT and CDR2 FRNRAP. The CDR3 sequence is CASGWGQGTNYGYTF. The CDR3 DNA sequence: TGTGCTAGTGGTTGGGGACAGGGGACTAACTATGGCTACACCTTC.

In this sample, this clone turned up once. As DNA, the CDR3 is TGTGCCAGTAGTTCCTCCCTGACGGGCTCCTACGAGCAGTACTTC. This gives the protein CASSSSLTGSYEQYF. The V call is TRBV19, the J call TRBJ2-7; D is unclear. The V end was cut by 5 bases, the J end by 0 bases, with 14 bases between. Germline CDR1 LNHDA, CDR2 SQIVND (reference sequence). CDR3 length equals 15 residues.

This clone appeared once. This chain joins TRBV11-3 and TRBJ2-7; possible D gene TRBD2, 5 bases. V lost 1 base and J 6 bases, leaving 10 bases between the germline ends. CDR1 is SGHNT and CDR2 is YENEEA in the germline V gene. The CDR3 has 13 residues. In DNA form, the CDR3 reads TGTGCCAGCAGCTTAGTTCGGGGTACCGAGCAGTACTTC. It yields the protein CASSLVRGTEQYF.

This clone was seen a single time. This chain connects TRBV2 to TRBJ2-5, with D perhaps TRBD1 (5 bases). V lost 7 bases and J lost 1, with 10 bases in between. Germline CDR1 is SNHLY and CDR2 is FYNNEI. The CDR3 runs to 13 residues. CDR3 sequence (DNA): TGTGCCAGCACCCGACAGCTCCAAGAGACCCAGTACTTC. It yields the protein CASTRQLQETQYF.

This chain joins TRBV29-1 and TRBJ2-1; a weak D match, TRBD2 (5 bases). The CDR3 spans 13 residues. Germline V lookup: CDR1 SQVTM, CDR2 ANQGSEA. V was shortened by 3 bases and J by 13 bases, with 19 bases between the two germline ends. CDR3 residues: CSVDKGIPGFQFF. CDR3 nucleotide sequence: TGCAGCGTTGACAAAGGAATCCCGGGATTCCAGTTCTTC.

V usage is TRBV6-6 and J usage is TRBJ2-3; 12 bases are a match to TRBD2. J gave up 0 bases and V 5 bases, and 3 bases lay outside the gene matches. Germline CDR1 and CDR2: MNHNY and SVGAGI (reference sequence). The CDR3 extends over 16 amino acids. The CDR3 bases are TGTGCCAGCAGTCCCGGGACTAGCGGGAGCACAGATACGCAGTATTTT. Its protein is CASSPGTSGSTDTQYF.

V usage is TRBV6-6 and J usage is TRBJ2-7; D perhaps matches TRBD1 (6 bases). Germline loops: CDR1 MNHNY, CDR2 SVGAGI (reference sequence). This CDR3 is 14 amino acids long. V gave up 6 bases and J gave up 2 bases, with 14 bases separating them. For the CDR3, the DNA is TGTGCCAGCAGCTGGGGGCTACATACCTACGAGCAGTACTTC. Its translation: CASSWGLHTYEQYF.

The V call is TRBV5-1, the J call TRBJ2-3; possibly TRBD2 for D (7 bases). CDR3 length: 14 amino acids. V shed 0 bases and J shed 5 bases, with 10 bases lying between them. The germline CDR1 and CDR2 sequences are SGHRS and YFSETQ. The CDR3 region has the DNA TGCGCCAGCAGCTTGGGCGGGGGCCAAGATACGCAGTATTTT. Translation gives CASSLGGGQDTQYF.

This clone has a handful of counts. The gene calls are TRBV27 and TRBJ1-4; no definite D call. Germline assignment: CDR1 MNHEY and CDR2 SMNVEV (reference sequence). The CDR3 runs to 17 residues. V was shortened by 8 bases and J by 8 bases, with 27 bases between the two germline ends. The CDR3 spells CASQKNALISTAEKLFF. CDR3 sequence (DNA): TGTGCCAGCCAAAAGAATGCGCTTATCTCTACAGCCGAAAAACTGTTTTTT.

This chain uses TRBV7-9 with TRBJ2-7; TRBD1 aligns across 7 bases. The CDR3 totals 14 residues. Germline CDR1 reads SEHNR; CDR2 reads FQNEAQ (reference sequence). V shed 1 base, J shed 4 bases, and the junction held 4 bases outside the gene matches. As DNA, the CDR3 is TGTGCCAGCAGCTTAGGGACAGGCCGGTACGAGCAGTACTTC. This codes for CASSLGTGRYEQYF.

This rearrangement joins TRBV9 to TRBJ1-2, with D perhaps matching TRBD1 (6 bases). Per the germline V gene, CDR1 is SGDLS and CDR2 is YYNGEE. Trimming removed 2 bases from V and 7 bases from J, with 27 bases in between. The CDR3 runs to 18 residues. CDR3 coding DNA: TGTGCCAGCAGCGTCGGACTCGGGACAAGGGGCAGTGGGGGTGGCTACACCTTC. This encodes CASSVGLGTRGSGGGYTF.

This chain uses TRBV5-1 with TRBJ2-7; D possibly corresponds to TRBD1 (6 bases). The germline V gene encodes CDR1 SGHRS and CDR2 YFSETQ. This CDR3 comprises 17 residues. The V end lost 1 base, the J end lost 3 bases, and 20 bases lay between the germline ends. The CDR3 DNA reads as TGCGCCAGCAGCTTGTATGATTCACAGGGAACGATCTACGAGCAGTACTTC. This gives the protein CASSLYDSQGTIYEQYF.

This CDR3 is CASSFRGAYEQYF. CDR3 nucleotides: TGTGCCAGCAGCTTCAGGGGGGCCTACGAGCAGTACTTC. The chain combines TRBV7-2 with TRBJ2-7, with a tentative D call TRBD1 (7 bases). V lost 3 bases, J lost 2 bases, and 8 bases lay in between. CDR3 length equals 13 residues. The germline gives CDR1 SGHTA, CDR2 FQGNSA.

J is TRBJ2-7 and V is TRBV9, with 8 positions matching TRBD1. V shed 4 bases and J 5 bases; nucleotides not matched to a gene: 5. In germline, CDR1 is SGDLS, CDR2 YYNGEE. This CDR3 region has 13 residues. The CDR3 spells CASSFRQGNEQYF. The CDR3 bases are TGTGCCAGCAGCTTCCGACAGGGGAACGAGCAGTACTTC.

This clone was picked up a small number of times. V gene TRBV14 combines with J gene TRBJ1-2; D is unclear. CDR1 and CDR2 from the germline V gene are SGHDN and FVKESK. The CDR3 loop spans 13 amino acids. V gave up 1 base and J gave up 2 bases, with 5 bases separating them. The CDR3, as DNA: TGTGCCAGCAGCCAAGGAGGGAACTATGGCTACACCTTC. The encoded protein is CASSQGGNYGYTF.

The V gene is TRBV30, the J gene TRBJ1-4; TRBD1 agrees at 7 bases. Germline CDR1 and CDR2: GTSNPN and SVGIG (reference sequence). The CDR3 spans 15 residues. V dropped 0 bases and J dropped 9; count of bases not matched to a gene: 10. The CDR3 bases are TGTGCCTGGAGTGTACGGGAGACAGGGTCTCAAAAACTGTTTTTT. Amino acid sequence: CAWSVRETGSQKLFF.